The TCR beta chain under discussion was sequenced for a study of blood T cell repertoires in COVID-19 (dated by TCRdb to 2019 to 2021). Notes on the research overall: Collaborator samples came from the United States, Italy and Spain and covered acute and convalescent phases of COVID-19. The dataset comprised deeply sampled blood TCRbeta repertoires from subjects exposed to, actively infected with, or recovered from COVID-19. The repertoires were made available in a free public database intended to serve as a resource for research on the immune response to SARS-CoV-2. The prospective study material was composed of cDNA or gDNA derived from T cells, B-cell-depleted T cells, or PBMCs. Where available, HLA class I and class II types were obtained from metadata supplied by the sample provider rather than from assay-based typing. The samples were drawn from two sources: the first 160 participants of the ongoing ImmuneRACE study, and fewer than 1,500 subjects contributed by 6 global collaborators. Nearly every sample came with metadata listing a de-identified subject ID, COVID-19 status, age in years and sex. Summary of the overall study and its limitations: Clinical and demographic metadata were provided uncurated, with the amount varying by source and participant.

Unmatched junction bases come to 7, with V trimmed by 7 bases and J by 7 bases. Including the terminal cysteine and phenylalanine, the CDR3 comprises 14 residues. Only the CDR3 DNA is retained, 42 bases long and in frame from the first base. According to the germline V gene, CDR1 reads MDHEN and CDR2 reads SYDVKM. Of note for this clone: Its antigen target is currently unknown. No much larger clone exists at a distance of one base, and base qualities are not known.

In Seattle, one collaborating source enrolled patients while the infection was active and tracked those patients longitudinally over the course of disease. The collaborating institutions used their own protocols to collect whole blood in K2EDTA tubes. For TCRbeta analysis, collaborators shipped samples in one of three forms: frozen whole blood, isolated PBMCs, or DNA extracted from either of those sample types. TCRbeta CDR3 regions were amplified from genomic DNA using the immunoSEQ Assay, a bias-controlled multiplex PCR. In the original analysis: Nucleated cell counts per sample were estimated from amplification of reference gene primers within the assay. To quantify the absolute abundance of each unique TCRbeta CDR3 rearrangement, sequence reads were collapsed and filtered. For each sample, productive Simpson clonality was calculated as the square root of Simpson's diversity index over productive rearrangements. The immuneACCESS repertoire file appears here via TCRdb, limited to in-frame rearrangements. These files lack a portion of the clones; in checked studies, under half of the deficit traces to unresolved V genes, and the cause of the others is not known. V and J calls plus clone size are reproduced from that table; the DNA served to infer D and trimming. Across this sample there are some 200,000 clones, with more than 80% seen only once. The ten largest clones capture around 10% of the sample.

The sample consisted of peripheral blood. The rearranged segments are TRBV28 and TRBJ1-6, and TRBD1 aligns with 7 junction nucleotides. This sequence originates from a woman aged 40 to 50 with COVID-19, enrolled during active disease. The CDR3 sequence is CASKTGQTNSPLHF. The DNA sequence reads TGTGCCAGCAAAACGGGACAGACAAATTCACCCCTCCACTTT. Supplemented by the reference TRBV28 and TRBJ1-6 proteins around the CDR3, the complete variable domain is DVKVTQSSRYLVKRTGEKVFLECVQDMDHENMFWYRQDPGLGLRLIYFSYDVKMKEKGDIPEGYSVSREKKERFSLILESASTNQTSMYLCASKTGQTNSPLHFGNGTRLTVT.